The clone carrying this TCR beta chain is a singleton in its sample. As yet, its antigen is unknown. The record originates from a study of shared clonotypes between healthy human individuals. The CDR3 length is 12 residues. Trimming removed 6 bases at V and 5 bases at J, with 10 bases between. Germline lookup yields CDR1 SNHLY and CDR2 FYNNEI. Sequencing used immunoSEQ multiplex PCR; TCRdb keeps in-frame clones, though not all of them. Found here are 1.5 million to 2.5 million clones, about 94% of them singletons; the top ten hold under 1.5%. The naive CD8 fraction comprised CD45RO-negative cells positively selected for CCR7 and excluded terminally differentiated effector memory CD45RA+ cells. General study points: Relative to clonotypes present in all four donors, those not shared had lower generation probabilities.

The V and J genes are TRBV2 and TRBJ2-5; D gene uncertain. The sequencing input was naive CD8+ T cells sorted from blood. This clonotype was obtained from a man between 18 and 29 years old in good health. The CDR3 protein is CASRETWETQYF. CDR3 sequence (DNA): TGTGCCAGCAGGGAGACTTGGGAGACCCAGTACTTC.